This T cell receptor beta chain comes out of a study of cytomegalovirus exposure and HLA in healthy donors. V was pared by 0 bases and J by 9 bases, with 13 bases between. The CDR3 is made up of 14 amino acids. The germline gives CDR1 SGDLS, CDR2 YYNGEE. Repertoires were generated with immunoSEQ multiplex PCR, while TCRdb's copy carries only in-frame clones and drops some. The table has about 150,000 clones, about 89% seen once. This rearrangement joins TRBV9 to TRBJ2-1, with D unresolved. Material for sequencing was PBMCs. The clonotype was recovered from a woman aged 18-29 years in good health and CMV-seropositive. CDR3 coding DNA: TGTGCCAGCAGCGTAGTGTCCTCTACCTCTGAGCAGTTCTTC. Translating gives CASSVVSSTSEQFF. Combining the CDR3 with reference TRBV9 and TRBJ2-1 gives the whole variable domain DSGVTQTPKHLITATGQRVTLRCSPRSGDLSVYWYQQSLDQGLQFLIQYYNGEERAKGNILERFSAQQFPDLHSELNLSSLELGDSALYFCASSVVSSTSEQFFGPGTRLTVL.